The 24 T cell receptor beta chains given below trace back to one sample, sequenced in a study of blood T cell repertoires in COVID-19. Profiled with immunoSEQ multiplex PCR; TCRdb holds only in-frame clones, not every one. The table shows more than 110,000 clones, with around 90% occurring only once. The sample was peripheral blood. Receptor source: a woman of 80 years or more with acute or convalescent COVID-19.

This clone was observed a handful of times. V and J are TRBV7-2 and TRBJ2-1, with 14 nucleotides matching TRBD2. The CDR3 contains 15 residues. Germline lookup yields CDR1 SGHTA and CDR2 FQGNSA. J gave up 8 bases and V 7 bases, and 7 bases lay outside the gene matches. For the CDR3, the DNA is TGTGCCAGCATCCTGACTAGCGGGGGGGCCCATGAGCAGTTCTTC. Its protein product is CASILTSGGAHEQFF.

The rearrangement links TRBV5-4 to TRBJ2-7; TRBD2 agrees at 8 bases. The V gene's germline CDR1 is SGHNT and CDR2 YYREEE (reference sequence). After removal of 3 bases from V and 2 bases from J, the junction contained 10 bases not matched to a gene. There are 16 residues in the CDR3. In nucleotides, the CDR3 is TGTGCCAGCAGCTCCGGGGGTAGGCGGGGGGCCTACGAGCAGTACTTC. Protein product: CASSSGGRRGAYEQYF. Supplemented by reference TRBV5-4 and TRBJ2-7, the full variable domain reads ETGVTQSPTHLIKTRGQQVTLRCSSQSGHNTVSWYQQALGQGPQFIFQYYREEENGRGNFPPRFSGLQFPNYSSELNVNALELDDSALYLCASSSGGRRGAYEQYFGPGTRLTVT.

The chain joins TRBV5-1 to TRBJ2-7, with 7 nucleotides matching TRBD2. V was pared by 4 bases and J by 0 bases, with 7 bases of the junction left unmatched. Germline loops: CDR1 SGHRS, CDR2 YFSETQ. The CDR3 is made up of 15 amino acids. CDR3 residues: CASSETGTNSYEQYF. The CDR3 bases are TGCGCCAGCAGCGAGACCGGGACTAACTCCTACGAGCAGTACTTC.

As DNA, the CDR3 is TGTGCCAGCAGTGGGTGGGGGGGTAAGTACGAGCAGTACTTC. Its translation: CASSGWGGKYEQYF. J is TRBJ2-7 and V is TRBV2, with TRBD2 identical over 7 bases. With V trimmed by 4 bases and J by 4 bases, 7 bases remained unmatched. This CDR3 is built from 14 residues. The germline V gene has CDR1 SNHLY and CDR2 FYNNEI.

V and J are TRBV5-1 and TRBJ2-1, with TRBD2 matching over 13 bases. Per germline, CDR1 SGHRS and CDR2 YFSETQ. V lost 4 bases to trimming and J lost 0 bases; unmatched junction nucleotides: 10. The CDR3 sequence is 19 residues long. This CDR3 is CASSLPGGTSGDSYNEQFF. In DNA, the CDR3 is TGCGCCAGCAGCCTACCAGGGGGGACTAGCGGGGACTCCTACAATGAGCAGTTCTTC.

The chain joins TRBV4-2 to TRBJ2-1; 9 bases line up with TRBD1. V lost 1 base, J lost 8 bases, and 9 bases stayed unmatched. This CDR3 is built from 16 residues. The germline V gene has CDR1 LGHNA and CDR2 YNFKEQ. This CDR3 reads CASSQATDRGRDEQFF. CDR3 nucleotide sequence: TGTGCCAGCAGCCAAGCTACGGACAGGGGCCGCGATGAGCAGTTCTTC.

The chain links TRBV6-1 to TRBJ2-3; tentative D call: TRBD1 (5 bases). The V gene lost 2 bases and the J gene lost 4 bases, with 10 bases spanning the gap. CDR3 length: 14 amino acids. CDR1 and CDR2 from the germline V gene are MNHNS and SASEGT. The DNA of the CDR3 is TGTGCCAGCAGTGAACACACGACAGCAGATACGCAGTATTTT. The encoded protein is CASSEHTTADTQYF.

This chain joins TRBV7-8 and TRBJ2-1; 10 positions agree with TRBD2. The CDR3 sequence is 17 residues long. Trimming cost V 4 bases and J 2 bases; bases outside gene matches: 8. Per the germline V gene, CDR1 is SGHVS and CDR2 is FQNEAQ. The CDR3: CASSSGSGGPTYNEQFF. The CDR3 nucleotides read TGTGCCAGCAGCTCGGGTAGCGGGGGGCCTACCTACAATGAGCAGTTCTTC.

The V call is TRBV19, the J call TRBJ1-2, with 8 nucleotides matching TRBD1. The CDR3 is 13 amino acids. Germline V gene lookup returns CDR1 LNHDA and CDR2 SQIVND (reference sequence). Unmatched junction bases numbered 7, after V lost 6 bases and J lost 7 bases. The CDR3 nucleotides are TGTGCCAGTAGGGGGGACAGGACCAGTGGCTACACCTTC. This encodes CASRGDRTSGYTF.

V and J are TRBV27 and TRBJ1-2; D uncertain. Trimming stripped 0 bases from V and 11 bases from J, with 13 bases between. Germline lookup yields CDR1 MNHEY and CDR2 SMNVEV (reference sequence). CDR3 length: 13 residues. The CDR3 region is CASSLSRRGLYTF. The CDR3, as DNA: TGTGCCAGCAGTTTATCAAGAAGAGGGTTGTACACCTTC.

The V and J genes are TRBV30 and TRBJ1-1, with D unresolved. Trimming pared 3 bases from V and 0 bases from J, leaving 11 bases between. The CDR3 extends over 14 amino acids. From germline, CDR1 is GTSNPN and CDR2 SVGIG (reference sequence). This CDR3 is CAWRARAVNTEAFF. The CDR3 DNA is TGTGCCTGGAGGGCGCGGGCGGTGAACACTGAAGCTTTCTTT.

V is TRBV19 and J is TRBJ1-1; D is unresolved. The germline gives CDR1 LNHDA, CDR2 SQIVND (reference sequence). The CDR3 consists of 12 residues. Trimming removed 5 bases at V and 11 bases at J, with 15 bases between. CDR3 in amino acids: CASSARTDRAFF. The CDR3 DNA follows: TGTGCCAGTAGTGCACGAACCGATCGGGCTTTCTTT.

In DNA form, the CDR3 reads TGCGCCAGCAGGGACGAATACGGGGGAATGTCCTACAATGAGCAGTTCTTC. Its translation: CASRDEYGGMSYNEQFF. The chain is built from TRBV5-1 and TRBJ2-1; tentative D call: TRBD2 (6 bases). Trimming took off 5 bases at V and 1 base at J, with 19 bases between the two ends. The CDR3 runs to 17 residues. Germline-derived CDR1 and CDR2 are SGHRS and YFSETQ.

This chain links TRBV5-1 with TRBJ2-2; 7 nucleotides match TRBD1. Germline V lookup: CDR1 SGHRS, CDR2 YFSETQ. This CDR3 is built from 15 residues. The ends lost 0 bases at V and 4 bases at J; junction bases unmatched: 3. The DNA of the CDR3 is TGCGCCAGCAGCTTGGTAGGGGACAGCACCGGGGAGCTGTTTTTT. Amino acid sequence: CASSLVGDSTGELFF. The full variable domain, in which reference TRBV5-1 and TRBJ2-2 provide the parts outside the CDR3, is KAGVTQTPRYLIKTRGQQVTLSCSPISGHRSVSWYQQTPGQGLQFLFEYFSETQRNKGNFPGRFSGRQFSNSRSEMNVSTLELGDSALYLCASSLVGDSTGELFFGEGSRLTVL.

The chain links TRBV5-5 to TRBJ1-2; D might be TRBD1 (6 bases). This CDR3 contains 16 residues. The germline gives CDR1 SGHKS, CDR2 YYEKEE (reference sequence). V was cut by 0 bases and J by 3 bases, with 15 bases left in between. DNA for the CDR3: TGTGCCAGCAGCTTGGTTACCGGGACACAGGACTATGGCTACACCTTC. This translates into CASSLVTGTQDYGYTF. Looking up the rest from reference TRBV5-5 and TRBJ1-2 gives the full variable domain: DAGVTQSPTHLIKTRGQQVTLRCSPISGHKSVSWYQQVLGQGPQFIFQYYEKEERGRGNFPDRFSARQFPNYSSELNVNALLLGDSALYLCASSLVTGTQDYGYTFGSGTRLTVV.

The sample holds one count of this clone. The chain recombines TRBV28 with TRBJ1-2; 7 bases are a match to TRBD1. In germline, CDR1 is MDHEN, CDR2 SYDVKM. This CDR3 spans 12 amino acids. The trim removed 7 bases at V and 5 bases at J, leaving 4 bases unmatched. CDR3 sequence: CASNGTEYGYTF. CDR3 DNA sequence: TGTGCCAGCAACGGGACAGAATATGGCTACACCTTC.

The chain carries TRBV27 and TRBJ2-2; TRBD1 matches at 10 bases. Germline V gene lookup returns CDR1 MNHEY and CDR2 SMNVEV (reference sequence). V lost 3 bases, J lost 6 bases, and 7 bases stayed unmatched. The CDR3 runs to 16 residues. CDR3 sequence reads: CASSFDRGQISGELFF. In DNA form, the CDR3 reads TGTGCCAGCAGTTTCGACAGGGGGCAAATTTCCGGGGAGCTGTTTTTT.

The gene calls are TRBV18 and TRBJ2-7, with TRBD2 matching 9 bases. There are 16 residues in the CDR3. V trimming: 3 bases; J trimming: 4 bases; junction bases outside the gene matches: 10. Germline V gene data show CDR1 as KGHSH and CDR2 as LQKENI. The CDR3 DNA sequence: TGTGCCAGCTCACCCGGGGCGGGGGGGCCTGTTTACGAGCAGTACTTC. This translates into CASSPGAGGPVYEQYF. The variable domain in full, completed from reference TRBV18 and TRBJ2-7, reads NAGVMQNPRHLVRRRGQEARLRCSPMKGHSHVYWYRQLPEEGLKFMVYLQKENIIDESGMPKERFSAEFPKEGPSILRIQQVVRGDSAAYFCASSPGAGGPVYEQYFGPGTRLTVT.

Written as DNA, the CDR3 is TGTGCCAGCAGCCAAGTGTCAGGCCTCTCTGGAAACACCATATATTTT. This translates into CASSQVSGLSGNTIYF. This chain links TRBV14 with TRBJ1-3; D ambiguous. Germline V gene data show CDR1 as SGHDN and CDR2 as FVKESK. CDR3 size: 16 residues. V dropped 1 base and J dropped 0 bases, with 10 bases sitting between them.

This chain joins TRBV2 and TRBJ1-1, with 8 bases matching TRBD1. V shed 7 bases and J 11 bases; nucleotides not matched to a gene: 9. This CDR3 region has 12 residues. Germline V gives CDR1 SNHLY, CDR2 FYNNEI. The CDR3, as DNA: TGTGCCAGCACCAGGGGGCCCCGGGTGGCTTTCTTT. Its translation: CASTRGPRVAFF.

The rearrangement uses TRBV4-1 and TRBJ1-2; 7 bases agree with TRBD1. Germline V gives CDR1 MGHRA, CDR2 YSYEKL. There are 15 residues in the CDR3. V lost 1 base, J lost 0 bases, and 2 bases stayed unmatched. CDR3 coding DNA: TGCGCCAGCAGCCAAGGACAGGGAGCTAACTATGGCTACACCTTC. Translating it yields CASSQGQGANYGYTF.

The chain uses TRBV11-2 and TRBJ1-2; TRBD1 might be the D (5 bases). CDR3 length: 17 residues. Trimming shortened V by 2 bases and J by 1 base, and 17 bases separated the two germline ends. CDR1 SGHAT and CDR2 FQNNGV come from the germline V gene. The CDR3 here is CASSLRGGVSDNYGYTF. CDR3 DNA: TGTGCCAGCAGCTTAAGGGGAGGAGTGAGCGATAACTATGGCTACACCTTC.

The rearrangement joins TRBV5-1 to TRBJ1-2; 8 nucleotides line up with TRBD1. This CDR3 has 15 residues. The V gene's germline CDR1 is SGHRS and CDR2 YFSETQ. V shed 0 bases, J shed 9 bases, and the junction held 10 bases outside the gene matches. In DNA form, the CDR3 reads TGCGCCAGCAGCTTGGGGACAGGGATGAGGGCGCGCTACACCTTC. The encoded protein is CASSLGTGMRARYTF.

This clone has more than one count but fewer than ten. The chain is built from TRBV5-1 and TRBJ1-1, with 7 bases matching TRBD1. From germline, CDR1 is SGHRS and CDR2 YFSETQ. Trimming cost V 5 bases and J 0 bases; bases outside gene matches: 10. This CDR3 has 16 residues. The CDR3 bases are TGCGCCAGCAGTCGCGGGACAGCGTATTTGAACACTGAAGCTTTCTTT. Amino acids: CASSRGTAYLNTEAFF.